This TCR beta chain was identified during a study of blood T cell repertoires in COVID-19. This clone was observed once. Data came from immunoSEQ multiplex PCR; TCRdb stores just in-frame clones and leaves some out. The sample yields approximately 230,000 clones, about nine tenths seen once. The V end lost 4 bases, the J end lost 5 bases, and 14 bases lay between the germline ends. Germline CDR1 SGHAT, CDR2 FQNNGV. The CDR3 runs 15 residues. What was sequenced was peripheral blood. The rearrangement joins TRBV11-2 to TRBJ2-2; D may be TRBD1 (7 bases). This TCR came from a woman aged 30 to 39 with COVID-19, enrolled during active disease. This CDR3 reads CASSSQGGRTGELFF. As DNA, the CDR3 is TGTGCCAGCAGCTCCCAGGGGGGAAGGACCGGGGAGCTGTTTTTT.